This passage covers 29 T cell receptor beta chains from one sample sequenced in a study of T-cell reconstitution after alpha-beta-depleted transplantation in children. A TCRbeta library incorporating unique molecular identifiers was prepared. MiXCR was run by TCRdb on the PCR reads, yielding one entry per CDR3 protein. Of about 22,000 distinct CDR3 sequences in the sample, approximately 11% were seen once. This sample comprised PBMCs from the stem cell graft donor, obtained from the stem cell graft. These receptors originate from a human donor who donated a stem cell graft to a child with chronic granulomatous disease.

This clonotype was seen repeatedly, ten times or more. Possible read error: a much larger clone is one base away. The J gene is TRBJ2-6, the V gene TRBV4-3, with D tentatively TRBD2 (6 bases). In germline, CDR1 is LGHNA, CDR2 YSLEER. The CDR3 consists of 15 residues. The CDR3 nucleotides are TGCGCCAGCAGCCAAAGGGGAGGAGGGGCCAACGGCCTGACTTTC. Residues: CASSQRGGGANGLTF.

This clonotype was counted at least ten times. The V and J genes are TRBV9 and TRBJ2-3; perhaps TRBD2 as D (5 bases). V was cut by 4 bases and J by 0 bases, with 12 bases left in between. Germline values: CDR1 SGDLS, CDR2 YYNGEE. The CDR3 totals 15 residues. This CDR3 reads CASSTGGGSTDTQYF. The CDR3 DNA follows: TGTGCCAGCAGCACCGGTGGCGGGAGCACAGATACGCAGTATTTT.

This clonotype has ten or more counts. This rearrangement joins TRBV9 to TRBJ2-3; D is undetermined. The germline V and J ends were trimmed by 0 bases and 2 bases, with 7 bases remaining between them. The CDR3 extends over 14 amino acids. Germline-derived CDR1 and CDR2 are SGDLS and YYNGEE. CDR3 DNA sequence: TGTGCCAGCAGCGTAGGGGGAACCACAGATACGCAGTATTTT. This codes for CASSVGGTTDTQYF.

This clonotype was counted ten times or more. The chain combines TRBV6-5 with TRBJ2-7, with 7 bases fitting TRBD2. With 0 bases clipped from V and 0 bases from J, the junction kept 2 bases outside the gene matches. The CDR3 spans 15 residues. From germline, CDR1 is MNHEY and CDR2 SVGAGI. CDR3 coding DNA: TGTGCCAGCAGTTACTCGGCGGGGGTCTCCTACGAGCAGTACTTC. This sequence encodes CASSYSAGVSYEQYF.

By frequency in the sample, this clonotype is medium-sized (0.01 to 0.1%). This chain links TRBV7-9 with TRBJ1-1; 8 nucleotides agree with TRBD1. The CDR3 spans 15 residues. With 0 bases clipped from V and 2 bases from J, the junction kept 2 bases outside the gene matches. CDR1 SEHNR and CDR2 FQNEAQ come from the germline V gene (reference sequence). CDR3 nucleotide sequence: TGTGCCAGCAGCTTAGCGGGACAGGTTAACACTGAAGCTTTCTTT. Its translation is CASSLAGQVNTEAFF.

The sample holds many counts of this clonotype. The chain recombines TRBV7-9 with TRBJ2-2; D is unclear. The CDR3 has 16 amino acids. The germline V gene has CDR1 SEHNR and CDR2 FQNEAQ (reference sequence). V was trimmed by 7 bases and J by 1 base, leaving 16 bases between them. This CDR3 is CASTRPTHKNTGELFF. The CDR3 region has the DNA TGTGCCAGCACCAGGCCAACTCACAAGAACACCGGGGAGCTGTTTTTT.

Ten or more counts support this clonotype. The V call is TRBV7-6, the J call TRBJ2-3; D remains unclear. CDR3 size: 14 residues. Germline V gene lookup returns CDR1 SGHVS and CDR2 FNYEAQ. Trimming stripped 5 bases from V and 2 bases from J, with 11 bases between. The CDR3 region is CASSRRTHTDTQYF. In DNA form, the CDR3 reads TGTGCCAGCAGCCGCCGGACCCACACAGATACGCAGTATTTT.

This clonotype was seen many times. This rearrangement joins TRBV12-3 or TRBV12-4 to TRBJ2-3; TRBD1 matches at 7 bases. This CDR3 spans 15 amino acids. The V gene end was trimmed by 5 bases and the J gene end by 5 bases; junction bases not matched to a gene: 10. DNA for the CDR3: TGTGCCAGCAGTCCCGGGACAGCAAGGGGAGATACGCAGTATTTT. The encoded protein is CASSPGTARGDTQYF.

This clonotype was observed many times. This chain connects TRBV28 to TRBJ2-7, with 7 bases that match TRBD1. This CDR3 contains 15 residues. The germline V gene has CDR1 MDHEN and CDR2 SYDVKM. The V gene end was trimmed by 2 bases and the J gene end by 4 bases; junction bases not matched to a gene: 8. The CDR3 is CASSLTGTATYEQYF. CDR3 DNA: TGTGCCAGCAGTTTAACGGGGACAGCAACATACGAGCAGTACTTC.

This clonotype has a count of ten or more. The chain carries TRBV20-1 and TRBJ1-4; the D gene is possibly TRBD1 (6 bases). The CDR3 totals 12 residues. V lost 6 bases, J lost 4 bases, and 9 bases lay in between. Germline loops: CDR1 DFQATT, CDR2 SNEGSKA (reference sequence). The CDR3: CSAPDSNEKLFF. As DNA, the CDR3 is TGCAGTGCCCCGGACAGTAATGAAAAACTGTTTTTT.

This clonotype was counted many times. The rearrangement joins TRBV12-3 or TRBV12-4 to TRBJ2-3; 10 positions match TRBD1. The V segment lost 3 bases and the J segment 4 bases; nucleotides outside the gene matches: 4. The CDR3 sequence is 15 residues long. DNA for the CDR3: TGTGCCAGCAGTTTCGGGGACAGGGGCGCAGATACGCAGTATTTT. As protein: CASSFGDRGADTQYF.

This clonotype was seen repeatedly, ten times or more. The DNA of the CDR3 is TGTGCCAGCAGCTTAGTAGTGGAGAATGAGCAGTTCTTC. This encodes CASSLVVENEQFF. The chain uses TRBV11-2 and TRBJ2-1; D is uncertain. The germline V gene has CDR1 SGHAT and CDR2 FQNNGV. V lost 1 base, J lost 7 bases, and 8 bases lay in between. The CDR3 length is 13 residues.

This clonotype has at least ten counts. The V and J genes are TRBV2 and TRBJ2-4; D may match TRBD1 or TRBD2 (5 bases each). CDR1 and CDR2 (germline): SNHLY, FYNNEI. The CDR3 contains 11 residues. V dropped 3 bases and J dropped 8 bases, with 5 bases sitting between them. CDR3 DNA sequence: TGTGCCAGCAGTGAGGGGGACATTCAGTACTTC. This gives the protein CASSEGDIQYF.

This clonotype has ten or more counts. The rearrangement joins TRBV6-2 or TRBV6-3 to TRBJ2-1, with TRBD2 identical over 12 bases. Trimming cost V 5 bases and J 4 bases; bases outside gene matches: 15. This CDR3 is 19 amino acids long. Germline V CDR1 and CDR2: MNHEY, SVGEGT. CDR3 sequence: CASSIPTSGGLLKYNEQFF. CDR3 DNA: TGTGCCAGCAGTATTCCGACTAGCGGGGGACTCCTGAAATACAATGAGCAGTTCTTC.

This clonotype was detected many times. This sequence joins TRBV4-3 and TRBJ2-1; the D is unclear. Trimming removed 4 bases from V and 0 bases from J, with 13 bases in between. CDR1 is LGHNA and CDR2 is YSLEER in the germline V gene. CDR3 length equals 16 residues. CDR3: CASSPVGASSYNEQFF. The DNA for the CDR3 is TGCGCCAGCAGCCCAGTGGGTGCAAGCTCCTACAATGAGCAGTTCTTC.

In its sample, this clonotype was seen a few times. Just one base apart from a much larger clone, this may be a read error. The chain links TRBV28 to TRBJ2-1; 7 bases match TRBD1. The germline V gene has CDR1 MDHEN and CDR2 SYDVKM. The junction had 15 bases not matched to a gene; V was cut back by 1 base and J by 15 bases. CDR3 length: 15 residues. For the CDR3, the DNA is TGTGCCAGCAGTTTATCGCGCCTACAGGGGTTGTGTCTGTTCTTC. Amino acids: CASSLSRLQGLCLFF.

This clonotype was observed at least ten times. In DNA, the CDR3 is TGCGCCAGCAGCCAAGTCTACAGGGGAAATTTTTACGAGCAGTACTTC. Protein product: CASSQVYRGNFYEQYF. The chain employs TRBV4-3 and TRBJ2-7; 7 bases are a match to TRBD1. The V and J ends lost 1 base and 4 bases, in that order; junction bases with no gene match: 10. The CDR3 length is 16 residues. The germline V gene has CDR1 LGHNA and CDR2 YSLEER.

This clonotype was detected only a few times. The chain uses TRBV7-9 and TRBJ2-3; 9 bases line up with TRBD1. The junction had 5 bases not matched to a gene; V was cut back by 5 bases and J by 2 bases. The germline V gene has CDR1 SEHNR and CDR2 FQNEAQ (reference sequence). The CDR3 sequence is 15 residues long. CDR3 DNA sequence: TGTGCCAGCAGCCTAGGGACAGGGCCCACAGATACGCAGTATTTT. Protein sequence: CASSLGTGPTDTQYF.

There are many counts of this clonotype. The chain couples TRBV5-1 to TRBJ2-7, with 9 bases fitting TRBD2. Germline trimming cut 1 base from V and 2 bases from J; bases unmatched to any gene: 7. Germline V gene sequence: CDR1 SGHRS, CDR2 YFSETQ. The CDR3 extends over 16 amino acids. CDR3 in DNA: TGCGCCAGCAGCTTGCTTAGCGGGAGTGAGACCTACGAGCAGTACTTC. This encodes CASSLLSGSETYEQYF.

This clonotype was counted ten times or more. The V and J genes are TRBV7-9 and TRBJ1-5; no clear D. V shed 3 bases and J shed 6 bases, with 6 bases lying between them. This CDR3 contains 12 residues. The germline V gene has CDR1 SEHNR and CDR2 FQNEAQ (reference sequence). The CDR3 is CASSFPGQPQHF. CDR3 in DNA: TGTGCCAGCAGCTTCCCTGGTCAGCCCCAGCATTTT.

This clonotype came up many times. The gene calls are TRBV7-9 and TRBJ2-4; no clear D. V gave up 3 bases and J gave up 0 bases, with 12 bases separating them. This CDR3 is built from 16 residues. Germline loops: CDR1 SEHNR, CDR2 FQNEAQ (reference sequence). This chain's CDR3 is CASSLGGSGAKNIQYF. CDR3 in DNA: TGTGCCAGCAGCTTGGGTGGGTCGGGAGCCAAAAACATTCAGTACTTC.

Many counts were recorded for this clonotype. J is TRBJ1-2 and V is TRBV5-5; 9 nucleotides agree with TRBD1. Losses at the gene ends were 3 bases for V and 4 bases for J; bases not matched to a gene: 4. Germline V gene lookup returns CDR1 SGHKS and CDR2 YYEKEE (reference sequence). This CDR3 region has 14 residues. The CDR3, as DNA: TGTGCCAGCAGCTATGGGACAGGGAGCTATGGCTACACCTTC. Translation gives CASSYGTGSYGYTF.

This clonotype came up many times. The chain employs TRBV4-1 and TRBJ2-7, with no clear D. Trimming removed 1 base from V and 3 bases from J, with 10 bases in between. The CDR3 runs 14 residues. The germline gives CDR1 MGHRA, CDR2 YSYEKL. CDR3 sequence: CASSQGVLRYEQYF. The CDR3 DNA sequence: TGCGCCAGCAGCCAAGGGGTCCTGCGCTACGAGCAGTACTTC.

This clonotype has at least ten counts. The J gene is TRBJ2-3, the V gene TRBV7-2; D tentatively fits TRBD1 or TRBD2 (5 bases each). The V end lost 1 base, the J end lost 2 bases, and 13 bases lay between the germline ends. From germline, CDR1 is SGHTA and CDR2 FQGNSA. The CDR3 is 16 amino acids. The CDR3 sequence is CASSLGRDVLTDTQYF. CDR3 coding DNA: TGTGCCAGCAGCTTAGGCCGGGACGTACTCACAGATACGCAGTATTTT. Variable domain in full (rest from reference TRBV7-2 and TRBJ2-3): GAGVSQSPSNKVTEKGKDVELRCDPISGHTALYWYRQSLGQGLEFLIYFQGNSAPDKSGLPSDRFSAERTGGSVSTLTIQRTQQEDSAVYLCASSLGRDVLTDTQYFGPGTRLTVL.

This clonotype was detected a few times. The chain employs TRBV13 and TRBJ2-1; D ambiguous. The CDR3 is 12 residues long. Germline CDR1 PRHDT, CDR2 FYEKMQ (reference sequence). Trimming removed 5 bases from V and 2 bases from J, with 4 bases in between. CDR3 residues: CASSNTYNEQFF. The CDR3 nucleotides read TGTGCCAGCAGCAATACCTACAATGAGCAGTTCTTC.

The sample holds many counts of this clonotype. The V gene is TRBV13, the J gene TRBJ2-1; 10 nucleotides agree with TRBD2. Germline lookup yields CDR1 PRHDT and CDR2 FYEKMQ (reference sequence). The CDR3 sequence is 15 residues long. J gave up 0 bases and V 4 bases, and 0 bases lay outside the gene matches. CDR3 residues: CASSSSGSSYNEQFF. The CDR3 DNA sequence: TGTGCCAGCAGCTCTAGCGGGAGCTCCTACAATGAGCAGTTCTTC.

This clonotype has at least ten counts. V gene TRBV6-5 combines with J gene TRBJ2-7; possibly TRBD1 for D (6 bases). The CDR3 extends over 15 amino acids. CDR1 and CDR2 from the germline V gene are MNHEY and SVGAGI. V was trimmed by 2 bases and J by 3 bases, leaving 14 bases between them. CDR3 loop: CASSYLPGADYEQYF. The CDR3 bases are TGTGCCAGCAGTTACCTCCCAGGGGCCGACTACGAGCAGTACTTC.

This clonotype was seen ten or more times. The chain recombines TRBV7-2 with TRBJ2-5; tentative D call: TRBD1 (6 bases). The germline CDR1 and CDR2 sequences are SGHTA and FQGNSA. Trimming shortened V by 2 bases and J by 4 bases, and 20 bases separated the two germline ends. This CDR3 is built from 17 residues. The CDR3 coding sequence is TGTGCCAGCAGCTTAACCGGGTTCCCAGGGGTCCCAGAGACCCAGTACTTC. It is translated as CASSLTGFPGVPETQYF.

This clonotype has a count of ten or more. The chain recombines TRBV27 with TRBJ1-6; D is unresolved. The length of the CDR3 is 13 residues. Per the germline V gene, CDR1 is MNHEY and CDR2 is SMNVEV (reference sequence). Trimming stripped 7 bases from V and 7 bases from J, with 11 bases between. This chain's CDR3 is CASKATGNSPLHF. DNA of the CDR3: TGTGCCAGCAAAGCGACTGGGAATTCACCCCTCCACTTT.